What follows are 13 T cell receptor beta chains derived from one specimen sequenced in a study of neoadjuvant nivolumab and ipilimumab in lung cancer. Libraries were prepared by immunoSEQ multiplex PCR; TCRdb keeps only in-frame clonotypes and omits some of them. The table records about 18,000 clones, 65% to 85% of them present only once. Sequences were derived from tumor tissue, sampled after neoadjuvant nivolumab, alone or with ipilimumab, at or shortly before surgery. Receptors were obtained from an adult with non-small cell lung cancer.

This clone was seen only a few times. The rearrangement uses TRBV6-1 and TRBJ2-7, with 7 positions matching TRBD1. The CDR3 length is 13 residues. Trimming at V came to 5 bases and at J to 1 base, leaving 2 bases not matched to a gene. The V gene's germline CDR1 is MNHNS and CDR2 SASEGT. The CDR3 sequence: CASSLTGSYEQYF. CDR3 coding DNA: TGTGCCAGCAGTTTGACAGGGTCCTACGAGCAGTACTTC.

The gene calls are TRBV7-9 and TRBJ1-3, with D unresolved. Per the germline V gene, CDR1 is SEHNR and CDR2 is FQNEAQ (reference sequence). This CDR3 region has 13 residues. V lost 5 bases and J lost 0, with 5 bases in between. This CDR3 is CASSQYSGNTIYF. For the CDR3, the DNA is TGTGCCAGCAGCCAATACTCTGGAAACACCATATATTTT.

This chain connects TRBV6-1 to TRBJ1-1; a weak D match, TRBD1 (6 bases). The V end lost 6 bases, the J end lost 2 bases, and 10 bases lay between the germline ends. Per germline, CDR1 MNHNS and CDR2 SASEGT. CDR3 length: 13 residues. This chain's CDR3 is CASRLQGNTEAFF. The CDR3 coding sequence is TGTGCCAGCAGGCTACAGGGTAACACTGAAGCTTTCTTT.

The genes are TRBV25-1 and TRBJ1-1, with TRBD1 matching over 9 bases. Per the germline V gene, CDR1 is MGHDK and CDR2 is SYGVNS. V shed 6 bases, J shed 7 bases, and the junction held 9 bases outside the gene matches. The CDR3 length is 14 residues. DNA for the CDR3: TGTGCCAGCAGGTTAGGACAGGGGATTGGTGAAGCTTTCTTT. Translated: CASRLGQGIGEAFF.

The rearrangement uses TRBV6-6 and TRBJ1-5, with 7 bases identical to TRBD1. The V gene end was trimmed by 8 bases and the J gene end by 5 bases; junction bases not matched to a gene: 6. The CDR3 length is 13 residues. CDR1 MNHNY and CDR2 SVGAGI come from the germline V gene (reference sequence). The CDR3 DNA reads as TGTGCCAGCGCAGGGACAGCTGATCAGCCCCAGCATTTT. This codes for CASAGTADQPQHF.

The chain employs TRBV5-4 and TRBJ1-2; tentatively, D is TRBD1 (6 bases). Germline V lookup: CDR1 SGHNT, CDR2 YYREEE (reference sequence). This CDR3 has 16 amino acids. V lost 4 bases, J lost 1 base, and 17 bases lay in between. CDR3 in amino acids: CASSPTGGTINYGYTF. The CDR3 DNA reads TGTGCCAGCAGCCCGACAGGTGGAACTATTAACTATGGCTACACCTTC.

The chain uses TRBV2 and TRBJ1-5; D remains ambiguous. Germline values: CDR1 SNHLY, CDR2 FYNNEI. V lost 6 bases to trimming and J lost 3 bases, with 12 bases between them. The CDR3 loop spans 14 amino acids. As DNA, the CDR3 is TGTGCCAGCAGGAGGACGCAGAACAATCAGCCCCAGCATTTT. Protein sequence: CASRRTQNNQPQHF.

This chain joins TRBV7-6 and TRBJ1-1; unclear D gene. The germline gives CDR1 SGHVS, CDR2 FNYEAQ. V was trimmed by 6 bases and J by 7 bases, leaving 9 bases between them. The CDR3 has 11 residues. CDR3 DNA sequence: TGTGCCAGCAGGCTAAAGGGTGAAGCTTTCTTT. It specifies CASRLKGEAFF. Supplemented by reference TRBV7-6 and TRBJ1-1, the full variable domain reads GAGVSQSPRYKVTKRGQDVALRCDPISGHVSLYWYRQALGQGPEFLTYFNYEAQQDKSGLPNDRFSAERPEGSISTLTIQRTEQRDSAMYRCASRLKGEAFFGQGTRLTVV.

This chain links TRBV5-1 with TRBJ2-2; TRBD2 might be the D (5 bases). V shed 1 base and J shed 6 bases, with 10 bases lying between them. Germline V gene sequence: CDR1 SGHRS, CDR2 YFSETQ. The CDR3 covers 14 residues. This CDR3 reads CASSLSGIAGELFF. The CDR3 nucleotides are TGCGCCAGCAGCTTGTCCGGGATAGCCGGGGAGCTGTTTTTT.

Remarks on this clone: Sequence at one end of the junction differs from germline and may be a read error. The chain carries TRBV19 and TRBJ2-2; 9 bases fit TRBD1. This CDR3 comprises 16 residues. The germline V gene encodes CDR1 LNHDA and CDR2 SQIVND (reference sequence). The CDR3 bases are TGTGCCAGTAGTACCCGGACAGGGGAGAACACCGGGGGGCTGTTTTTT. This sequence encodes CASSTRTGENTGGLFF. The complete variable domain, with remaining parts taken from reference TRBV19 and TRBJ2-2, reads DGGITQSPKYLFRKEGQNVTLSCEQNLNHDAMYWYRQDPGQGLRLIYYSQIVNDFQKGDIAEGYSVSREKKESFPLTVTSAQKNPTAFYLCASSTRTGENTGGLFFGEGSRLTVL.

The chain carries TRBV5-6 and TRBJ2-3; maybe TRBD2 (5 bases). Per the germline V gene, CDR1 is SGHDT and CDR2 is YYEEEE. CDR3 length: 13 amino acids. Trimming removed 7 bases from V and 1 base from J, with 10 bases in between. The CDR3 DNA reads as TGTGCCAGCGGGCGGGCGGGCACAGATACGCAGTATTTT. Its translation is CASGRAGTDTQYF.

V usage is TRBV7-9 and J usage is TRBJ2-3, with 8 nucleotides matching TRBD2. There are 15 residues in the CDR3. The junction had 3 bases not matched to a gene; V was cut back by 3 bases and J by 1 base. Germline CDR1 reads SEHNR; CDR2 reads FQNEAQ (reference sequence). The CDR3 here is CASSLIGGGTDTQYF. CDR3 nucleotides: TGTGCCAGCAGCTTGATCGGGGGGGGCACAGATACGCAGTATTTT.

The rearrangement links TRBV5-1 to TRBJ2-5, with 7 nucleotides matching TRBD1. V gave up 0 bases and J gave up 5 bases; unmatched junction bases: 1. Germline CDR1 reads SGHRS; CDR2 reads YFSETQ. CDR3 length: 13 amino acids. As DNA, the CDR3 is TGCGCCAGCAGCTTGGCCAGGGGGGAGACCCAGTACTTC. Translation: CASSLARGETQYF.